This TCR beta chain was found in a study of blood T cell repertoires in COVID-19. Sequencing was performed with immunoSEQ multiplex PCR; in TCRdb, only in-frame clones are kept and a portion is missing. The sample shows about 220,000 clones, around 86% of them seen only once. The CDR3 has 18 amino acids. Germline CDR1 and CDR2: SEHNR and FQNEAQ (reference sequence). V shed 0 bases, J shed 3 bases, and the junction held 11 bases outside the gene matches. Sequencing input: PBMCs or T cells enriched from blood (not recorded which). This clonotype was obtained from a woman between 40 and 50 years old with acute COVID-19. The rearrangement uses TRBV7-9 and TRBJ1-2; 9 bases are shared with TRBD1. The CDR3 DNA reads TGTGCCAGCAGCTTAGCGGGGGTACTCCGGGACAGGGACTATGGCTACACCTTC. Translation gives CASSLAGVLRDRDYGYTF.